One T cell receptor (beta chain) is described in this entry. Its antigen is still unknown. As it was prepared, the TCRbeta library received unique molecular identifiers. TCRdb used MiXCR to reprocess the PCR reads, holding one entry per CDR3 protein. The repertoire holds tens of thousands of distinct CDR3 sequences, with around 9.2% as singletons. The CDR3 spans 15 residues. Germline V CDR1 and CDR2: LGHDT, YNNKEL (reference sequence). V lost 6 bases and J lost 4; bases outside the gene matches: 4. This specimen comes from a study of T-cell reconstitution after alpha-beta-depleted transplantation in children. Study observations and caveats: Diversity and T-cell counts at one year after transplant derived mostly from new T cells. Expanded graft clones numbering several hundred reportedly gave rise to alpha-beta T cells about two months after transplant. Some patients' high day-60 TCRbeta diversity was attributed to recipient cells surviving conditioning.

The specimen comprised PBMCs, mostly from graft donor cells, sampled 60 days after TCRalphabeta/CD19-depleted stem cell transplant. The chain uses TRBV3-1 and TRBJ2-1, with 12 bases matching TRBD2. The sequence was collected from a male patient under 10 years old who had a stem cell transplant for chronic granulomatous disease, so the T cells may come from the graft donor. CDR3 in DNA: TGTGCCAGCAGTCTAGCGGGAGGGCATTACAATGAGCAGTTCTTC. Translation: CASSLAGGHYNEQFF.